This passage covers 15 T cell receptor beta chains from one sample sequenced in a study of blood T cells in healthy people across ages. PCR was performed a second time for about 7 to 12 cycles using a sample-barcoded 5' primer and a J-beta primer mix. TCRdb independently ran MiXCR on the 5' RACE reads; one entry per CDR3 protein. The profile shows hundreds of thousands of distinct CDR3 sequences, 40% to 60% of them singletons. Sequencing used blood. Receptors originate from a man between 25 and 39 years old in good health.

The rearrangement joins TRBV7-2 to TRBJ2-6, with D hard to call. CDR1 and CDR2 from the germline V gene are SGHTA and FQGNSA. There are 17 residues in the CDR3. V was shortened by 3 bases and J by 4 bases, with 16 bases between the two germline ends. This CDR3 reads CASSFYSQKGGANVLTF. The CDR3, as DNA: TGTGCCAGCAGCTTTTACAGTCAGAAAGGGGGGGCCAACGTCCTGACTTTC.

The chain is built from TRBV7-2 and TRBJ2-1; TRBD2 agrees at 9 bases. CDR1 is SGHTA, CDR2 FQGNSA, per germline. V shed 5 bases and J 3 bases; nucleotides not matched to a gene: 8. The CDR3 runs 16 residues. In nucleotides, the CDR3 is TGTGCCAGCAGCGCGCACGGGACTAGCAGCTACAATGAGCAGTTCTTC. The encoded protein is CASSAHGTSSYNEQFF.

This chain links TRBV20-1 with TRBJ2-5, with D uncertain. Trimming shortened V by 0 bases and J by 4 bases, and 3 bases separated the two germline ends. This CDR3 has 11 amino acids. CDR1 DFQATT and CDR2 SNEGSKA come from the germline V gene (reference sequence). In DNA, the CDR3 is TGCAGTGCTAGAGAGTTAGAGACCCAGTACTTC. Amino acids: CSARELETQYF.

The CDR3 is CASSRTGGDTDTQYF. The CDR3 coding sequence is TGTGCCAGCAGCCGCACAGGGGGGGACACAGATACGCAGTATTTT. The V gene is TRBV7-6, the J gene TRBJ2-3; TRBD1 is a possible D gene (8 bases). The CDR3 runs to 15 residues. Germline V gives CDR1 SGHVS, CDR2 FNYEAQ. V gave up 5 bases and J gave up 2 bases, with 14 bases separating them.

This chain connects TRBV12-3 or TRBV12-4 to TRBJ2-7; D possibly uses TRBD1 or TRBD2 (5 bases each). The CDR3 spans 16 residues. With 8 bases removed from V and 5 bases from J, the gap between germline ends came to 25 bases. CDR3 sequence (DNA): TGTGCCAGCGAACTTGGGAGCGAGCCAGGGAACCACGAGCAGTACTTC. Protein: CASELGSEPGNHEQYF.

Concerning this clonotype: A read error may explain this, as a much larger clone is one base away. The chain has TRBV6-2 or TRBV6-3 and TRBJ2-1; TRBD1 matches at 7 bases. The junction had 12 bases not matched to a gene; V was cut back by 6 bases and J by 10 bases. The CDR3 is 14 residues long. From germline, CDR1 is MNHEY and CDR2 SVGEGT. CDR3 loop: CASRFGQATYEQFF. For the CDR3, the DNA is TGTGCCAGCAGATTCGGACAGGCAACCTACGAGCAGTTCTTC.

This clonotype showed up just a few times. The chain uses TRBV4-1 and TRBJ1-5, with TRBD1 as a possible D gene (5 bases). This CDR3 contains 14 residues. The V end lost 0 bases, the J end lost 9 bases, and 12 bases lay between the germline ends. CDR1 MGHRA and CDR2 YSYEKL come from the germline V gene. The DNA of the CDR3 is TGCGCCAGCAGCCAAGATAGGGGCTCCGGGCCCCAGCATTTT. Translated: CASSQDRGSGPQHF.

This clonotype was detected a few times. The rearrangement links TRBV4-2 to TRBJ1-2; no firm D call. V lost 0 bases and J lost 2, with 7 bases in between. Per the germline V gene, CDR1 is LGHNA and CDR2 is YNFKEQ. CDR3 size: 14 residues. This CDR3 reads CASSQDAMNYGYTF. The CDR3 nucleotides read TGTGCCAGCAGCCAAGACGCGATGAACTATGGCTACACCTTC.

Only a few counts were recorded for this clonotype. The chain carries TRBV5-1 and TRBJ2-5; perhaps D is TRBD1 or TRBD2 (6 bases each). Germline CDR1 is SGHRS and CDR2 is YFSETQ. This CDR3 is built from 17 residues. The V end was cut by 0 bases, the J end by 3 bases, with 18 bases between. CDR3 region: CASSLGTGRAGKETQYF. DNA of the CDR3: TGCGCCAGCAGCTTGGGAACAGGGCGAGCGGGCAAAGAGACCCAGTACTTC.

This clonotype was detected only a few times. This sequence joins TRBV29-1 and TRBJ2-7; 8 bases map to TRBD1. This CDR3 is 15 amino acids long. Germline V gene data show CDR1 as SQVTM and CDR2 as ANQGSEA. V shed 6 bases, J shed 1 base, and the junction held 11 bases outside the gene matches. This CDR3 is CSVVPQGDESYEQYF. The DNA of the CDR3 is TGCAGCGTGGTGCCACAGGGGGATGAGTCCTACGAGCAGTACTTC.

V usage is TRBV6-5 and J usage is TRBJ2-7; 14 nucleotides agree with TRBD2. With V trimmed by 10 bases and J by 2 bases, 10 bases remained unmatched. This CDR3 is 16 amino acids long. Per the germline V gene, CDR1 is MNHEY and CDR2 is SVGAGI. CDR3 nucleotide sequence: TGTGCCACCGAAGGACTAGCGGGAGGTCTTACCTACGAGCAGTACTTC. Its translation is CATEGLAGGLTYEQYF.

Remarks on this clonotype: A clone one base away is much larger, so this may be a read error. J is TRBJ2-3 and V is TRBV5-1; D remains ambiguous. CDR1 is SGHRS, CDR2 YFSETQ, per germline. Trimming removed 4 bases at V and 2 bases at J, with 8 bases between. The CDR3 consists of 13 residues. CDR3: CASSGKYTDTQYF. In nucleotides, the CDR3 is TGCGCCAGCAGCGGGAAGTACACAGATACGCAGTATTTT.

The chain employs TRBV9 and TRBJ2-1; D call uncertain. V gave up 4 bases and J gave up 9 bases, with 20 bases separating them. This CDR3 contains 15 residues. Germline CDR1 is SGDLS and CDR2 is YYNGEE. The CDR3 loop is CASSLYAQVFGEQFF. The CDR3 DNA follows: TGTGCCAGCAGCCTATATGCGCAGGTTTTTGGTGAGCAGTTCTTC.

This clonotype was detected only a few times. CDR3 residues: CSVGGGLSGRAGFEQYF. The CDR3 coding sequence is TGCAGCGTTGGCGGGGGCCTTAGCGGGAGGGCCGGTTTCGAGCAGTACTTC. The genes are TRBV29-1 and TRBJ2-7, with 11 bases lining up with TRBD2. J was trimmed by 6 bases and V by 4 bases; bases with no gene match: 17. Germline CDR1 and CDR2: SQVTM and ANQGSEA. The CDR3 covers 17 residues.

CDR3 region: CASTSLDKGDTQYF. CDR3 nucleotides: TGTGCCAGCACCAGCCTTGACAAGGGAGATACGCAGTATTTT. The rearrangement links TRBV9 to TRBJ2-3; D is undetermined. The germline gives CDR1 SGDLS, CDR2 YYNGEE. This CDR3 has 14 residues. Trimming pared 6 bases from V and 5 bases from J, leaving 16 bases between.